This T cell receptor beta chain is from a study of T-cell reconstitution after alpha-beta-depleted transplantation in children. Study-level points and caveats: Most T-cell counts and diversity one year after the transplant came from T cells that were newly produced. Roughly two months post-transplant, alpha-beta T cells reportedly originated from several hundred graft clones that had expanded. TCRbeta diversity was high at day 60 in some patients (a result of surviving recipient T cells and thymic progenitors).

Deletions cut 4 bases from V and 6 bases from J, with 20 bases between. Germline V gives CDR1 SGHRS, CDR2 YFSETQ. The CDR3 runs to 15 residues. As for this clonotype: Its antigen is as yet unknown.

This sample's TCRbeta library carried unique molecular identifier barcodes. TCRdb called the PCR reads again in MiXCR, with one record for every CDR3 protein. The data contain about 1,000,000 distinct CDR3 sequences, roughly 31% of them singletons. The origin of this receptor is a boy younger than two who had a stem cell transplant for SCID, so the T cells may come from the graft donor. Sample: PBMCs, mostly from graft donor cells, taken 360 days after TCRalphabeta/CD19-depleted stem cell transplant. The chain uses TRBV5-1 and TRBJ2-7; the D gene could be TRBD1 or TRBD2 (5 bases each). The CDR3 loop reads CASSPEGPGRGEQYF. The CDR3 nucleotides read TGCGCCAGCAGCCCAGAGGGTCCGGGACGCGGCGAGCAGTACTTC.